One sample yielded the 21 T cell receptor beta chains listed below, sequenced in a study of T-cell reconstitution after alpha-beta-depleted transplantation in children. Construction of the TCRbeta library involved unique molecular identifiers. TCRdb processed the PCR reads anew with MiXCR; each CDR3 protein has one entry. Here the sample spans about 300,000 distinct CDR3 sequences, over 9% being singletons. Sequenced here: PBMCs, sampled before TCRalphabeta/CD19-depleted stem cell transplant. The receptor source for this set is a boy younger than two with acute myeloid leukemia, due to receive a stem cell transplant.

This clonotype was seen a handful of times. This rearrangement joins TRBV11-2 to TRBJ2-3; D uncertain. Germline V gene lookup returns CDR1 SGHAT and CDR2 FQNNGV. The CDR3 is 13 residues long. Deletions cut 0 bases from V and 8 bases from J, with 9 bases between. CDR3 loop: CASSLEPASTQYF. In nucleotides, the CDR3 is TGTGCCAGCAGCTTAGAACCTGCTTCTACGCAGTATTTT.

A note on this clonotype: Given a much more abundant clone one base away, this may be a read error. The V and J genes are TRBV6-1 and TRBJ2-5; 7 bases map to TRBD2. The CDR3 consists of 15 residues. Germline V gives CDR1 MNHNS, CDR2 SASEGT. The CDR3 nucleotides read TGTGCCAGCAGTCCAGAGCGGGGCCTCGGGGAGAGCCAGTACTTC. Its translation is CASSPERGLGESQYF.

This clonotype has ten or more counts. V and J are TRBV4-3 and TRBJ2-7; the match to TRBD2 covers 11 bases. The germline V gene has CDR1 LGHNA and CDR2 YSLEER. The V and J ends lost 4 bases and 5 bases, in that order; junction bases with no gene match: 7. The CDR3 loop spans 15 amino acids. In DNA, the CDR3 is TGCGCCAGCAGCCTCCAACTAGCGGGAGCCAACGAGCAGTACTTC. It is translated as CASSLQLAGANEQYF.

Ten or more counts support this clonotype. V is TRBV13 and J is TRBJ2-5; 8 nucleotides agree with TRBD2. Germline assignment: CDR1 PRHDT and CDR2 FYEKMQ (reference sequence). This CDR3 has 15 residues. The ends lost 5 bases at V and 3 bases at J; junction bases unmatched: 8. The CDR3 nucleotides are TGTGCCAGCAGCCAACCGGGGACTAGAGAAGAGACCCAGTACTTC. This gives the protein CASSQPGTREETQYF.

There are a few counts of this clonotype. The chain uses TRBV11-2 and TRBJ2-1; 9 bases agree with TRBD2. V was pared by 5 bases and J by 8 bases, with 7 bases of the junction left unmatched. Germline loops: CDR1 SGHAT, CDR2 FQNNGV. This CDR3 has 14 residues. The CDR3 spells CASSHGTSLDEQFF. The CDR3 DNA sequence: TGTGCCAGCAGCCACGGGACTAGCCTGGATGAGCAGTTCTTC.

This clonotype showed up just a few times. The DNA for the CDR3 is TGTGCCTGGAGTGTAAGCCAGGCTGGTGAAGCTTTCTTT. Translated: CAWSVSQAGEAFF. This chain uses TRBV30 with TRBJ1-1; D call uncertain. The germline V gene has CDR1 GTSNPN and CDR2 SVGIG (reference sequence). CDR3 length: 13 amino acids. Trimming removed 0 bases at V and 7 bases at J, with 12 bases between.

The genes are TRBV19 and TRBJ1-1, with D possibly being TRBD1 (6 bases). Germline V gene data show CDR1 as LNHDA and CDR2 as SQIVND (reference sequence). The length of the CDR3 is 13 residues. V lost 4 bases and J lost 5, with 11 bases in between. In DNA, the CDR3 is TGTGCCAGTAGTAAAGGGGGATGGACTGAAGCTTTCTTT. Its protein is CASSKGGWTEAFF.

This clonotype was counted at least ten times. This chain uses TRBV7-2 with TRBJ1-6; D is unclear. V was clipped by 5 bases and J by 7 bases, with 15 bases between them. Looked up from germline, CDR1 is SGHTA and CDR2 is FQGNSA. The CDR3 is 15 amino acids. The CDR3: CASSLGWEANSPLHF. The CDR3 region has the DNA TGTGCCAGCAGCCTCGGGTGGGAGGCCAATTCACCCCTCCACTTT.

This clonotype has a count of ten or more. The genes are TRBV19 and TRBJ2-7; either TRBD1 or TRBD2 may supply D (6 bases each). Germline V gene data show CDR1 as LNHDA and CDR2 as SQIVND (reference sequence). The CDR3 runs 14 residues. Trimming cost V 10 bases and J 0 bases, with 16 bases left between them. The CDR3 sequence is CATHGGPRSYEQYF. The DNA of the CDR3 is TGTGCCACCCATGGGGGGCCGCGCTCCTACGAGCAGTACTTC. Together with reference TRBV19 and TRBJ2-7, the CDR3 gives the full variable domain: DGGITQSPKYLFRKEGQNVTLSCEQNLNHDAMYWYRQDPGQGLRLIYYSQIVNDFQKGDIAEGYSVSREKKESFPLTVTSAQKNPTAFYLCATHGGPRSYEQYFGPGTRLTVT.

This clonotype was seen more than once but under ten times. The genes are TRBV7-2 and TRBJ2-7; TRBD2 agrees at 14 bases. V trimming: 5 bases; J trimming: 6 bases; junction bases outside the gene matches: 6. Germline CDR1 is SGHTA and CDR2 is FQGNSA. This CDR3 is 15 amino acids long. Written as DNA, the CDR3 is TGTGCCAGCAGCCAGACTAGCGGGAGGGCAGGCGAGCAGTACTTC. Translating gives CASSQTSGRAGEQYF.

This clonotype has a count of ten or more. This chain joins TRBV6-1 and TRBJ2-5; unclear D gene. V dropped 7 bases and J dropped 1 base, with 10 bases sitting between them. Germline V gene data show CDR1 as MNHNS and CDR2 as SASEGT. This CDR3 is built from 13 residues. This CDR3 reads CASTLTVQETQYF. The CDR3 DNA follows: TGTGCCAGCACCCTTACGGTCCAAGAGACCCAGTACTTC.

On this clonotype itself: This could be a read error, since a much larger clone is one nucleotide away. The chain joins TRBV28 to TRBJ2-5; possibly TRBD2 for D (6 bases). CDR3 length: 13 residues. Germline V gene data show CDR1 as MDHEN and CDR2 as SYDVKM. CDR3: CASSHTSTRTEYF. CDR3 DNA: TGTGCCAGCAGTCACACTAGCACTCGGACCGAGTACTTC.

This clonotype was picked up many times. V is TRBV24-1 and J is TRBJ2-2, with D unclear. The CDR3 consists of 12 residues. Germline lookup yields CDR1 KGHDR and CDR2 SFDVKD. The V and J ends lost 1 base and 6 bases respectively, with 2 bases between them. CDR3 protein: CATSDFAGELFF. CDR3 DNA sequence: TGTGCCACCAGTGATTTTGCCGGGGAGCTGTTTTTT.

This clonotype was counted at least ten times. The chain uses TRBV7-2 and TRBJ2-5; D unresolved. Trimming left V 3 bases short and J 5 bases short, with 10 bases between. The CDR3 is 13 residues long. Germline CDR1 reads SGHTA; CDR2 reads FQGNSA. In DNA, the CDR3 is TGTGCCAGCAGCTTTCGGGCCCAGGAGACCCAGTACTTC. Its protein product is CASSFRAQETQYF. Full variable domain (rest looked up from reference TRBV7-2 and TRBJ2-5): GAGVSQSPSNKVTEKGKDVELRCDPISGHTALYWYRQSLGQGLEFLIYFQGNSAPDKSGLPSDRFSAERTGGSVSTLTIQRTQQEDSAVYLCASSFRAQETQYFGPGTRLLVL.

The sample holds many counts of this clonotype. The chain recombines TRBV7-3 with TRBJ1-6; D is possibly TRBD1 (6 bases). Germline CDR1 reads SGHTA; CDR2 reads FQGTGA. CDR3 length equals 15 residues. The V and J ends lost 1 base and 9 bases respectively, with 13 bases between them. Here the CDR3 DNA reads TGTGCCAGCAGCTTAATGGGGGGCATAGGTTCACCCCTCCACTTT. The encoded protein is CASSLMGGIGSPLHF.

The CDR3 sequence: CANRGQVTGELFF. CDR3 bases: TGTGCCAACCGAGGACAGGTCACCGGGGAGCTGTTTTTT. The chain links TRBV10-3 to TRBJ2-2; 7 nucleotides align to TRBD1. With 10 bases clipped from V and 4 bases from J, the junction kept 6 bases outside the gene matches. The CDR3 runs 13 residues. In germline, CDR1 is ENHRY, CDR2 SYGVKD.

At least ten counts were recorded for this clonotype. The CDR3 bases are TGTGCCAGCAGTTTAGAACAGGGAAGGGAAAAACTGTTTTTT. Its translation: CASSLEQGREKLFF. The chain couples TRBV12-3 or TRBV12-4 to TRBJ1-4; D is perhaps TRBD1 (6 bases). The CDR3 covers 14 residues. The V gene lost 1 base and the J gene lost 8 bases, with 11 bases spanning the gap.

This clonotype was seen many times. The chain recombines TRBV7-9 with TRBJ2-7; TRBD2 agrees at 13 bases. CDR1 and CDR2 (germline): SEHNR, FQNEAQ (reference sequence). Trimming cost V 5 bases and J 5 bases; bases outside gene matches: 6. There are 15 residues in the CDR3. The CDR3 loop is CASSPGLAGVDEQYF. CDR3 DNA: TGTGCCAGCAGCCCAGGACTAGCGGGAGTGGACGAGCAGTACTTC.

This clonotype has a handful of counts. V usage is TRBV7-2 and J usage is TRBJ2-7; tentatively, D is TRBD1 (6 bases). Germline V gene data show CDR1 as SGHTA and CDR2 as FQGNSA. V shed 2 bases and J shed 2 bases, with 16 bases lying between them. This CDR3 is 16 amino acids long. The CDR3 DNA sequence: TGTGCCAGCAGCTTACTCCCCAGGGGCAGGACCTACGAGCAGTACTTC. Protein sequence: CASSLLPRGRTYEQYF.

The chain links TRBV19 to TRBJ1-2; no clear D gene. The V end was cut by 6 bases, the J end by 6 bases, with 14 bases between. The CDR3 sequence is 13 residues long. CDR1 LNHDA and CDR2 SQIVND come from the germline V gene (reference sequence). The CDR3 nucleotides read TGTGCCAGTAGGGAGACGGGAACCAATGGCTACACCTTC. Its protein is CASRETGTNGYTF.

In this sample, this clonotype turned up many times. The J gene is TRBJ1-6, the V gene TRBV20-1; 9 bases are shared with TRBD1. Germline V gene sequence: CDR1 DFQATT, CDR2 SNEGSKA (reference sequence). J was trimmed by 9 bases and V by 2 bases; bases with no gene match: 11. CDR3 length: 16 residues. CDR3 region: CSARTGGASVSSPLHF. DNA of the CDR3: TGCAGTGCTAGAACAGGGGGCGCTTCTGTAAGTTCACCCCTCCACTTT.